The 8 T cell receptor beta chains in this list originate from one sample, sequenced in a study of CD8 T cells in ankylosing spondylitis. TCRdb reprocessed the 5' RACE reads via MiXCR and lists one record per CDR3 protein. The table has a few hundred thousand distinct CDR3 sequences, approximately 20% seen once. Material for sequencing was blood, either unsorted or a sorted T cell fraction (not recorded which). The receptors stem from a male donor with ankylosing spondylitis or in good health (not recorded which).

Regarding this clonotype: One junction end disagrees with the germline gene, perhaps due to a read error. The rearrangement uses TRBV29-1 and TRBJ2-1, with a weak D call TRBD2 (6 bases). The CDR3 loop spans 13 amino acids. From germline, CDR1 is SQVTM and CDR2 ANQGSEA. This CDR3 reads CSVVGDSHNEQFF. The CDR3 DNA follows: TGCAGCGTTGTGGGGGACTCCCACAATGAGCAGTTCTTC.

In this sample, this clonotype turned up a few times. The gene calls are TRBV12-5 and TRBJ2-1, with 11 bases fitting TRBD2. CDR1 is LGHNT, CDR2 FRNRAP, per germline. CDR3 length: 15 residues. The V and J ends lost 8 bases and 5 bases, in that order; junction bases with no gene match: 8. CDR3 sequence (DNA): TGTGCTAGTCTGGGGACTAGCGGCCACAACAATGAGCAGTTCTTC. Amino acid sequence: CASLGTSGHNNEQFF.

The sample holds a few counts of this clonotype. The chain recombines TRBV25-1 with TRBJ2-5; D not certain. CDR1 is MGHDK and CDR2 is SYGVNS in the germline V gene. V dropped 8 bases and J dropped 5 bases, with 12 bases sitting between them. The CDR3 covers 12 residues. The CDR3 here is CASALGWETQYF. The CDR3 coding sequence is TGTGCCAGCGCCTTAGGGTGGGAGACCCAGTACTTC.

The gene calls are TRBV24-1 and TRBJ2-1; no clear D. The V end lost 4 bases, the J end lost 7 bases, and 10 bases lay between the germline ends. CDR1 KGHDR and CDR2 SFDVKD come from the germline V gene. The CDR3 is 13 amino acids. The DNA of the CDR3 is TGTGCCACCAGTGAGGCGACCTGGAATGAGCAGTTCTTC. Translation: CATSEATWNEQFF.

V gene TRBV5-1 combines with J gene TRBJ1-1, with D possibly TRBD1 on 5 matching bases. V was clipped by 2 bases and J by 3 bases, with 8 bases between them. Looked up from germline, CDR1 is SGHRS and CDR2 is YFSETQ. The CDR3 consists of 13 residues. DNA of the CDR3: TGCGCCAGCAGCTTATCAGGGTACACTGAAGCTTTCTTT. Translating gives CASSLSGYTEAFF.

This clonotype was counted a few times. The CDR3 region is CSVVVGGGQPQHF. The CDR3 DNA is TGCAGCGTTGTCGTGGGCGGCGGTCAGCCCCAGCATTTT. The genes are TRBV29-1 and TRBJ1-5; no clear D gene. CDR1 is SQVTM, CDR2 ANQGSEA, per germline. The CDR3 contains 13 residues. V was shortened by 4 bases and J by 6 bases, with 13 bases between the two germline ends.

The chain employs TRBV2 and TRBJ2-5; D possibly corresponds to TRBD2 (6 bases). The CDR3 extends over 16 amino acids. V lost 2 bases and J 5 bases, leaving 18 bases between the germline ends. The V gene's germline CDR1 is SNHLY and CDR2 FYNNEI. DNA of the CDR3: TGTGCCAGCAGTGAAAGGGAGGCCCCCCCAAGGGAGACCCAGTACTTC. Protein: CASSEREAPPRETQYF.

This clonotype was recorded at least ten times. This chain uses TRBV10-1 with TRBJ2-7, with D possibly being TRBD1 (5 bases). Looked up from germline, CDR1 is WNHNN and CDR2 is SYGVQD (reference sequence). V was trimmed by 2 bases and J by 2 bases, leaving 13 bases between them. The CDR3 spans 15 residues. The CDR3 DNA follows: TGCGCCAGCAGTGAGCTCCGGCAGGGTGCCTACGAGCAGTACTTC. This translates into CASSELRQGAYEQYF.